This TCR beta chain was found in a study of shared clonotypes between healthy human individuals. About the research overall: CD4 naive cells filled three plates per donor, CD4 memory three, CD8 naive two and CD8 memory one. Study-wide results and limits: Compared with memory subsets, naive subsets generally had larger estimated richness. The expectation was that sequencing depth would affect clonotype sharing among donors.

The V end was cut by 6 bases, the J end by 5 bases, with 7 bases between. This CDR3 has 12 amino acids. The germline V gene encodes CDR1 MDHEN and CDR2 SYDVKM. The assay was immunoSEQ multiplex PCR, and TCRdb's table has in-frame clones only and misses some. The sample gives approximately 2.1 million clones, 90% to 95% of which show up once; 0.39% is in the top ten. On this clone: Its antigen is currently unknown.

The chain combines TRBV28 with TRBJ1-4, with D hard to call. Sequenced: naive CD4+ T cells from PBMCs. Subset of the sample: CD45RA+ positively selected. The receptor's source is a man aged 18 to 35 in good health. Some clones in this sample may be carry-over from other donors' samples. Here the CDR3 reads CASRTLNEKLFF. CDR3 DNA: TGTGCCAGCAGGACCCTAAATGAAAAACTGTTTTTT.